This TCR beta chain was obtained from a study of PD-1 blockade in classical Hodgkin lymphoma. The study, taken as a whole, reports: Before treatment, complete responders showed about the same diversity as newly diagnosed patients. Repertoires differed for reasons still undefined, possibly disease activity or prior therapy. Significant TCR diversity gains by C4D1 occurred in CD4+ but not CD8+ cells.

Germline V lookup: CDR1 MGHDK, CDR2 SYGVNS. The CDR3 spans 13 residues. V was clipped by 4 bases and J by 7 bases, with 13 bases between them. In the case of this clone: Its antigen is undetermined.

Using immunoSEQ multiplex PCR, the repertoire was profiled, and TCRdb retains in-frame clones only, with some absent. The sample lists about 75,000 clones; about 93% were seen once. Relapse after autologous stem cell transplantation occurred in every patient, and brentuximab vedotin exposure varied. The chain uses TRBV25-1 and TRBJ1-2; no reliable D call. The receptor comes from a human donor with classical Hodgkin lymphoma. The sample in question was peripheral blood mononuclear cells (PBMCs), obtained at baseline. CDR3 nucleotides: TGTGCCAGCAGTGTTGGAGCCCCTTTTGGCTACACCTTC. This encodes CASSVGAPFGYTF.